These 6 T cell receptor beta chains originate from one sample sequenced in a study of OX40 agonist ivuxolimab in advanced cancers. Profiling relied on immunoSEQ multiplex PCR, and the TCRdb table lists in-frame clones only, not all of them. The sample holds about 50,000 clones, around nine tenths seen once. The specimen comprised CD4+ or CD8+ T cells sorted from blood, sampled in a trial of the OX40 agonist ivuxolimab. These TCRs come from an adult with an advanced solid tumor such as melanoma, head and neck, liver or kidney cancer.

This rearrangement joins TRBV5-1 to TRBJ1-2, with TRBD1 matching 9 bases. Unmatched junction bases numbered 8, after V lost 1 base and J lost 1 base. Germline loops: CDR1 SGHRS, CDR2 YFSETQ. The CDR3 has 17 residues. The CDR3 coding sequence is TGCGCCAGCAGCTTGTTACCCCCGGGACAGGGTAACTATGGCTACACCTTC. Amino acid sequence: CASSLLPPGQGNYGYTF.

The chain has TRBV28 and TRBJ1-6, with a possible D match to TRBD1 (6 bases). CDR3 length: 16 residues. Trimming took 2 bases from V and 5 from J, leaving 13 bases between them. CDR1 MDHEN and CDR2 SYDVKM come from the germline V gene. CDR3 bases: TGTGCCAGCAGTTTAGAAGCCGGACAGAATAATTCACCCCTCCACTTT. It codes for CASSLEAGQNNSPLHF.

The V call is TRBV29-1, the J call TRBJ1-2; 10 nucleotides align to TRBD1. The CDR3 spans 14 residues. Germline CDR1 and CDR2: SQVTM and ANQGSEA. Trimming at V came to 4 bases and at J to 7 bases, leaving 9 bases not matched to a gene. For the CDR3, the DNA is TGCAGCGTTGCACTCACCGGGACAGGGGCTGGCTACACCTTC. Protein product: CSVALTGTGAGYTF.

Written as DNA, the CDR3 is TGTGCCAGCAGCCAAGATGCTGGGGGGGCCAACGAGCAGTACTTC. Its translation is CASSQDAGGANEQYF. The V gene is TRBV14, the J gene TRBJ2-7; TRBD2 might be the D (7 bases). V lost 0 bases to trimming and J lost 5 bases, with 14 bases between them. CDR1 and CDR2 from the germline V gene are SGHDN and FVKESK. The CDR3 contains 15 residues.

This chain uses TRBV7-2 with TRBJ2-5, with D perhaps TRBD2 (6 bases). The ends were cut back, 1 base at V and 0 bases at J, with 15 bases in the middle. CDR1 SGHTA and CDR2 FQGNSA come from the germline V gene. This CDR3 comprises 17 residues. Written as DNA, the CDR3 is TGTGCCAGCAGCTTAGAAGGGAGGCTAGCGCACCAAGAGACCCAGTACTTC. Its translation: CASSLEGRLAHQETQYF.

This clone has only a few counts. The genes are TRBV30 and TRBJ1-5; D unresolved. This CDR3 has 13 amino acids. Germline CDR1 reads GTSNPN; CDR2 reads SVGIG (reference sequence). V was trimmed by 1 base and J by 6 bases, leaving 10 bases between them. The CDR3 nucleotides are TGTGCCTGGAGTGCTGACCGGGGTCAGCCCCAGCATTTT. The encoded protein is CAWSADRGQPQHF.